This T cell receptor beta chain stems from a study of T cell repertoires in cytomegalovirus infection. Whole-study context: Indications of both CMV infection and matching HLA type were provided by public TCR beta signatures.

In the case of this clonotype: Its antigen remains unknown.

General study results and limits: Totalled public TCR beta family frequency picked out people who carried CMV plus the relevant HLA. HLA-C-restricted TCR beta clonotypes specific for CMV led the ex vivo response.

V was cut by 0 bases and J by 0 bases, with 12 bases left in between. Germline V gene data show CDR1 as MNHEY and CDR2 as SMNVEV (reference sequence). The CDR3 spans 16 residues. TCRdb used MiXCR to reprocess the reads, holding one entry per CDR3 protein. Altogether roughly 600,000 distinct CDR3 sequences are present, 20% to 25% being singletons, with the ten largest covering 7.5% to 9%. Sequenced sample: CD8+ T cells from PBMCs. The clonotype originates from a human donor in good health (CMV status not recorded). Some clones in this sample may be carry-over from other donors' samples. V is TRBV27 and J is TRBJ2-7, with D possibly TRBD1 on 5 matching bases. The CDR3 sequence: CASSLSKGDSSYEQYF. In nucleotides, the CDR3 is TGTGCCAGCAGTTTATCAAAAGGGGATTCCTCCTACGAGCAGTACTTC.